One and the same sample provided the 2 T cell receptor beta chains below, sequenced in a study of blood T cell repertoires in COVID-19. The method was immunoSEQ multiplex PCR; TCRdb's version includes in-frame clones alone and lacks a portion of them. The sample comprises about 97,000 clones, over 85% of which are singletons, and approximately 1.9% rests with the top ten. Specimen: peripheral blood. The source is a woman aged 45-59 years with COVID-19, enrolled during active disease.

The V call is TRBV19, the J call TRBJ2-3; 7 bases agree with TRBD1. Germline-derived CDR1 and CDR2 are LNHDA and SQIVND (reference sequence). This CDR3 contains 16 residues. J lost 1 base, V lost 4 bases, and 8 bases had no gene match. The CDR3 is CASSTLRGLGTDTQYF. The CDR3 bases are TGTGCCAGTAGTACCCTTAGGGGGCTCGGCACAGATACGCAGTATTTT.

The J gene is TRBJ1-2, the V gene TRBV27; 10 bases are a match to TRBD1. Germline-derived CDR1 and CDR2 are MNHEY and SMNVEV (reference sequence). The CDR3 sequence is 19 residues long. Trimming removed 6 bases from V and 5 bases from J; junction bases left unmatched: 21. CDR3 DNA sequence: TGTGCCAGCAGCACTAGGATGGGACAGGGGCCGCGGCGACCTTATGGCTACACCTTC. Its translation: CASSTRMGQGPRRPYGYTF.